This TCR beta chain was recovered during a study of neurological immune-mediated disorders. TCRdb recomputed calls from the 5' RACE reads with MiXCR, one row per CDR3 protein. The sample consists of tens of thousands of distinct CDR3 sequences, around a tenth of them appearing once. This clonotype was seen many times. The junction had 6 bases not matched to a gene; V was cut back by 0 bases and J by 5 bases. The CDR3 sequence is 17 residues long. Germline assignment: CDR1 LGHNA and CDR2 YSLEER. The V call is TRBV4-3, the J call TRBJ2-5, with 13 bases identical to TRBD2. This clonotype was sampled from a woman between 35 and 50 years old with HTLV-1-associated myelopathy (HAM/TSP). Sequenced: PBMCs. This CDR3 reads CASSQDWTSGGPETQYF. The CDR3 DNA is TGCGCCAGCAGCCAAGATTGGACTAGCGGGGGTCCTGAGACCCAGTACTTC.